This is a list of T cell receptor delta chains from one sample in a study of gammadelta T cells in human blood. TCRdb repeated clone calling on the RT-PCR reads with CATT. The table records about 470 delta-chain clones, roughly 50% of them present only once. Sequencing used non-Vgamma9Vdelta2 gamma-delta T cells from infant blood. These receptors were taken from a human donor. The CDR3 runs from the conserved cysteine through the conserved F or W. The D gene is left open where the match is weak. The size entry is marked missing in some rows and otherwise reads once, few, many or a size class.

V	size	J	D	DNA	CDR3
TRDV2	large	TRDJ3	TRDD3	TGTGCCTGTGACACCGGAGTACTGGGGGATACCCTTTTGGTCAATAGCTCCTGGGACACCCGACAGATGTTTTTC	CACDTGVLGDTLLVNSSWDTRQMFF
TRDV1	NA	TRDJ1	TRDD3	TGTGCTCTTGGGGAACTCGAGTATCAGCTTCCTTACTTTACTGGGGGCTGCCCGTACACCGATAAACTCATATTT	CALGELEYQLPYFTGGCPYTDKLIF
TRDV2	large	TRDJ3	TRDD3	TGTGCCTGTGACACACCTGGGGGATACGCCTGGGACACCCGACAGATGTTTTTC	CACDTPGGYAWDTRQMFF
TRDV1	hyperexpanded	TRDJ1	NA	TGTGCTCTTGGGGTCTTTCTCCGCCCCTTCTTCCCTACCCTGTACACCGATAAACTCATCTTT	CALGVFLRPFFPTLYTDKLIF
TRDV1	large	TRDJ1	TRDD3	TGTGCTCTTGGGGAAATGTTTTATGAGTGTCAACCCCGGCCTTTCCCACTGGGGGCTCGACTCCGGGGCACCGATAAACTCATCTTT	CALGEMFYECQPRPFPLGARLRGTDKLIF
TRDV1	large	TRDJ1	NA	TGTGCTCTTGGGGAACCAACTTTTCCTCTTAGGCCGGGGATCCCACACACCGATAAACTCATCTTT	CALGEPTFPLRPGIPHTDKLIF
TRDV2	NA	TRDJ3	TRDD3	TGTGCATGGGACACTGGGGGATACTGGGACACCCGACAGATGTTTTTC	CAWDTGGYWDTRQMFF
TRDV1	large	TRDJ1	NA	TGTGCTCTTGGGGAATACCCTCGGCTTCCTACGCCTGGGGGACCATACACCGATAAACTCATCTTT	CALGEYPRLPTPGGPYTDKLIF
TRDV3	NA	TRDJ1	NA	TGTGCCCCCCGCAGGACCCAATGGGGGGGCGGGACCCCGTACACCGATAAACTCATCTTT	CAPRRTQWGGGTPYTDKLIF
TRDV1	few	TRDJ1	NA	TGTGCTCTTGGGGAACTAGGTACTACAGGGTACTGGGTCTGGGGTTACACCGATAAACTCATCTTT	CALGELGTTGYWVWGYTDKLIF
TRDV2	hyperexpanded	TRDJ3	TRDD3	TGTGCCTGTGACACTGGGGGATACTGGGACACCCGACAGATGTTTTTC	CACDTGGYWDTRQMFF
TRDV1	large	TRDJ1	TRDD3	TGTGCTCTTGGGGAAGGGGAAGTACTGGGGGATACCGATAAACTCATCTTT	CALGEGEVLGDTDKLIF
TRDV1	NA	TRDJ1	TRDD3	TGTGCTCTTGGGGAACTCCTAGGGGGATACGAAGGGCCATGCAACACCGATAACCTCATCTTT	CALGELLGGYEGPCNTDNLIF
TRDV1	NA	TRDJ1	TRDD2	TGTGCTCTTGGGGAACCGGTCTTCCTACCGAGGTACACCGATAAACTCATCTTT	CALGEPVFLPRYTDKLIF
TRDV1	few	TRDJ1	NA	TGTGCTCTTGGGGAACTAGCCTTCTCCTTTCTCCTACTATACCGGGGCACCGATAAACTCATCTTT	CALGELAFSFLLLYRGTDKLIF
TRDV1	large	TRDJ1	TRDD3	TGTGCTCTTGGGGATTTTGTGGGCTGGGGGATAACCGATAAACTCATCTTT	CALGDFVGWGITDKLIF
TRDV1	large	TRDJ1	NA	TGTGCTCTTGGGGAGCGTCGGCCGGTCCCCGATAAACTCATCTTT	CALGERRPVPDKLIF
TRAV38-2/DV8	large	TRDJ1	TRDD3	TGTGCTTATAGGAGCGCTTCACTTAGGGGCTGGGGGACACCCAGGGGGTACACCGATAAACTCATCTTT	CAYRSASLRGWGTPRGYTDKLIF